Given below is one T cell receptor (beta chain) in context. The antigen remains unidentified. The CDR3 runs to 15 residues. Losses at the gene ends were 5 bases for V and 1 base for J; bases not matched to a gene: 7. The V gene's germline CDR1 is SGHTA and CDR2 FQGNSA. This sample stems from a study of cytomegalovirus exposure and HLA in healthy donors. Study outcomes and limitations: Confirmation in vitro established that three CMV-associated chains were specific for CMV antigens. Of the V segments, some could not be distinguished, including TRBV6-2 and TRBV6-3, and were excluded. Analyzed later, association rates of TCRs varied across HLA loci, with DRB1 most and HLA-C fewest. An assumption of roughly uniform sequencing depth across donors underlay the presence/absence analyses.

Amplification used 60 Vbeta primers and 13 Jbeta primers. TCRdb keeps only in-frame clones here, not all; method: immunoSEQ multiplex PCR. The sample data list about 130,000 clones. Source material: PBMCs. The rearrangement links TRBV7-2 to TRBJ2-7, with 8 positions matching TRBD2. This sequence originates from a woman aged 40 to 49 in good health and CMV-seropositive. In DNA, the CDR3 is TGTGCCAGCAGCACCCGGACTAGCACTTCCTACGAGCAGTACTTC. As protein: CASSTRTSTSYEQYF.